This TCR beta chain was obtained from a study of neurological immune-mediated disorders. Study findings and constraints: CDR3 amino acid sequences found in expanded clones were never shared across subjects, suggesting private repertoires in all groups. The repertoires of 18 of 34 multiple sclerosis patients were placed by phylogenetic grouping in a single related-CDR3 cluster, which may be a signature.

This CDR3 has 16 residues. With 2 bases removed from V and 2 bases from J, the gap between germline ends came to 14 bases. From germline, CDR1 is MNHNY and CDR2 SVGAGI (reference sequence). The output of every sequencing run exceeded 160 million TCR-beta sequences, derived from 15-18 subjects. From the 5' RACE reads, TCRdb called clonotypes with MiXCR, one entry per CDR3 protein. The table includes over 60,000 distinct CDR3 sequences, 4% to 6% detected once. This clonotype has ten or more counts. Its target is not known. The sequenced sample was PBMCs. This receptor was identified in a woman aged 45-65 years with multiple sclerosis. The rearrangement links TRBV6-6 to TRBJ2-3; D might be TRBD1 (5 bases). In DNA form, the CDR3 reads TGTGCCAGCAGTTACGGTGACAGTTTCTTCACAGATACGCAGTATTTT. Amino acids: CASSYGDSFFTDTQYF.